This T cell receptor beta chain emerged from a study of cytomegalovirus exposure and HLA in healthy donors. The study, taken as a whole, reports: A classifier reportedly called cytomegalovirus status with high sensitivity and specificity.

The CDR3 runs to 15 residues. The germline V gene encodes CDR1 SGHVS and CDR2 FQNEAQ. Germline trimming cut 2 bases from V and 4 bases from J; bases unmatched to any gene: 4. The PCR was carried out with 60 Vbeta primers and 13 Jbeta primers. Sequenced by immunoSEQ multiplex PCR; TCRdb stores in-frame clones only, minus some. The sample has about 160,000 clones, roughly 83% seen once. Notes on this clone: Its antigen is undetermined.

This chain joins TRBV7-8 and TRBJ2-7; 11 bases line up with TRBD2. The origin of this receptor is a man aged 25 to 40 in good health and CMV-seronegative. The specimen was PBMCs. The CDR3 region is CASSLRGTSGYEQYF. The CDR3 coding sequence is TGTGCCAGCAGCTTAAGAGGGACTAGCGGTTACGAGCAGTACTTC.